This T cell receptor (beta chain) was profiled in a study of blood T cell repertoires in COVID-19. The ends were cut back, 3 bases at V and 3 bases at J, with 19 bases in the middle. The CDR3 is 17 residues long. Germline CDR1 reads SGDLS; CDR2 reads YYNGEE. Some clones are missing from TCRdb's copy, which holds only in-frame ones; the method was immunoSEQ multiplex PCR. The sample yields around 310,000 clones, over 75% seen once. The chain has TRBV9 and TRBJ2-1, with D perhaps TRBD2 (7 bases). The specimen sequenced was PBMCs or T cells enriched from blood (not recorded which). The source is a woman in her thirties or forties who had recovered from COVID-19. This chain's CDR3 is CASSAGGGKGHYNEQFF. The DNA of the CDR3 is TGTGCCAGCAGCGCTGGGGGAGGGAAGGGACACTACAATGAGCAGTTCTTC.